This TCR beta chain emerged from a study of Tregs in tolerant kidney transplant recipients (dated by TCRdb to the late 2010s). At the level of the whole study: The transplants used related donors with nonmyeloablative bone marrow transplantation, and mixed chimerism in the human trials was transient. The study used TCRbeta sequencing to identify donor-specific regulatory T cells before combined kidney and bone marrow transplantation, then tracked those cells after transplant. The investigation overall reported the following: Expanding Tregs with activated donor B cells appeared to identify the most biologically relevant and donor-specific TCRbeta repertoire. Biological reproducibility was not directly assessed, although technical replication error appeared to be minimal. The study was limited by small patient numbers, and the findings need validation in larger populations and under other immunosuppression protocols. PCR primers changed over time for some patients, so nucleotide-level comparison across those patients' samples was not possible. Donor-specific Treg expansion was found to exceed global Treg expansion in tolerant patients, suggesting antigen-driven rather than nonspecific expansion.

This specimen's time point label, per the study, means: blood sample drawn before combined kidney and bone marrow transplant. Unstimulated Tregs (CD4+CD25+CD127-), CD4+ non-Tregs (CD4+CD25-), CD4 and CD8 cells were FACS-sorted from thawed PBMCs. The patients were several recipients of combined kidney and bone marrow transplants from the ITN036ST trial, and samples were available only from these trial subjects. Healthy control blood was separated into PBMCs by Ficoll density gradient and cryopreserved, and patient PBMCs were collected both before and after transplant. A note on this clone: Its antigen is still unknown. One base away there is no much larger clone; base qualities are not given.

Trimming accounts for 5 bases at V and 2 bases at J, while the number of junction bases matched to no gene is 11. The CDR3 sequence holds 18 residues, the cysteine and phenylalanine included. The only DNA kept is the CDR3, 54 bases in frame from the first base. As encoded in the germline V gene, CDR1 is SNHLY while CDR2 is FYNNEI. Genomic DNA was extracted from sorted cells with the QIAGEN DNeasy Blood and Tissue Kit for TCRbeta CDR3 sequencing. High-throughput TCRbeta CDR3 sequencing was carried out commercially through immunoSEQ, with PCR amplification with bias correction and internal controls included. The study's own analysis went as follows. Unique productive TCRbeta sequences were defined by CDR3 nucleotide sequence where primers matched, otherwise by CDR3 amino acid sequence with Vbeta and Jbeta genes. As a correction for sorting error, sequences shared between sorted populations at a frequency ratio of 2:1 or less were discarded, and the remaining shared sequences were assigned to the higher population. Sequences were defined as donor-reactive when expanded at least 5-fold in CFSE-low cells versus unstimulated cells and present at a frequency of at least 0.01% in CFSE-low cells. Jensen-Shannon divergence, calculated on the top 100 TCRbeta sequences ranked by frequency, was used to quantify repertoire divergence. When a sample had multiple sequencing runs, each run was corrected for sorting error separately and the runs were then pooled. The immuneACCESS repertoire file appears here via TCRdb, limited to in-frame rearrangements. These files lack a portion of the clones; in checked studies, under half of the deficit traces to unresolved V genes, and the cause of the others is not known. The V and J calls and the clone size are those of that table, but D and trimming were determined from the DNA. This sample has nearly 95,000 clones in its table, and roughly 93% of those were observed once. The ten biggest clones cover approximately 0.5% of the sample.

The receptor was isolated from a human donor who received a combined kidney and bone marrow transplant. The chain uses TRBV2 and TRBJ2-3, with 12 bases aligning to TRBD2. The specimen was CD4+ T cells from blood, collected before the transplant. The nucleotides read TGTGCCAGCAGTTTTTTGGGGCTAGCGGGAGGGTTCACAGATACGCAGTATTTT. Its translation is CASSFLGLAGGFTDTQYF. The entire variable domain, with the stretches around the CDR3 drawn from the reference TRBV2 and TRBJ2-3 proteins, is EPEVTQTPSHQVTQMGQEVILRCVPISNHLYFYWYRQILGQKVEFLVSFYNNEISEKSEIFDDQFSVERPDGSNFTLKIRSTKLEDSAMYFCASSFLGLAGGFTDTQYFGPGTRLTVL.